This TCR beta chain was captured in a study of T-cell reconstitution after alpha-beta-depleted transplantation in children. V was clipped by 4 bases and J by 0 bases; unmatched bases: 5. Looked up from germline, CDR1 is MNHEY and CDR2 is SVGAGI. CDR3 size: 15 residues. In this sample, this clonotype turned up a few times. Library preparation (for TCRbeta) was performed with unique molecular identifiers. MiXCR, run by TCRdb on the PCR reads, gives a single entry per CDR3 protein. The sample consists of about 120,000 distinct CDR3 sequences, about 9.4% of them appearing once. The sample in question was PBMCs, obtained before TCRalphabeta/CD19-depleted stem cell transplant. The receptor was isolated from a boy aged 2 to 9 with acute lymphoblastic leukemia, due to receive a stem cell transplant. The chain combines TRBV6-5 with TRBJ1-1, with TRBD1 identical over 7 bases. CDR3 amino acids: CASSLFTGVNTEAFF. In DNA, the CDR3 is TGTGCCAGCAGTTTGTTCACAGGGGTGAACACTGAAGCTTTCTTT.